Presented here are 30 T cell receptor beta chains from one specimen sequenced in a study of blood T cell repertoires in COVID-19 (dated by TCRdb to 2020 to 2021). The library was built by means of the immunoSEQ multiplex PCR assay. Drawn from immuneACCESS, this table holds only the in-frame rearrangements with V and J called that TCRdb kept. Clones are partly lost; checked studies trace under half to an unresolved V gene and leave the rest unexplained. The sample data list around 230,000 clones, and about 87% of these were observed just once. The top ten clonotypes cover 10% of the sample. Sequenced: PBMCs or T cells enriched from blood (not recorded which). These receptors were collected from a man between 18 and 35 years old with acute COVID-19.

The chain recombines TRBV27 with TRBJ2-1, with TRBD2 as a possible D gene (5 bases). Germline loops: CDR1 MNHEY, CDR2 SMNVEV (reference sequence). Trimming took 6 bases from V and 12 from J, leaving 15 bases between them. The CDR3 contains 12 residues. The CDR3, as DNA: TGTGCCAGCAGCCCGGGCCCGGGGTGGCAGTTCTTC. Translation: CASSPGPGWQFF.

V gene TRBV27 combines with J gene TRBJ2-1; possible D gene TRBD2, 5 bases. CDR1 is MNHEY, CDR2 SMNVEV, per germline (reference sequence). The CDR3 is 15 amino acids. Trimming removed 7 bases from V and 2 bases from J, with 15 bases in between. The DNA of the CDR3 is TGTGCCAGCAACGAAGCGGAACCAGCCTACAATGAGCAGTTCTTC. It specifies CASNEAEPAYNEQFF.

This rearrangement joins TRBV2 to TRBJ2-7, with D possibly TRBD2 on 6 matching bases. This CDR3 has 13 amino acids. Germline CDR1 reads SNHLY; CDR2 reads FYNNEI. Trimming removed 8 bases from V and 4 bases from J, with 15 bases in between. CDR3 nucleotide sequence: TGTGCCAGCTGCGCGGTCGGAGGGTACGAGCAGTACTTC. Translated, it gives CASCAVGGYEQYF.

This clone was counted a few times. Other nucleotide sequences from this sample produce the same CDR3. The chain carries TRBV18 and TRBJ1-1, with D maybe TRBD1 (5 bases). The V and J ends lost 6 bases and 5 bases respectively, with 19 bases between them. In germline, CDR1 is KGHSH, CDR2 LQKENI. The CDR3 extends over 15 amino acids. The DNA of the CDR3 is TGTGCCAGCTCTTCCGACTCGGGGGGACGGACTGAAGCTTTCTTT. Its translation is CASSSDSGGRTEAFF.

The rearrangement uses TRBV28 and TRBJ2-7, with D maybe TRBD1 (6 bases). CDR1 and CDR2 (germline): MDHEN, SYDVKM. The germline V and J ends were trimmed by 6 bases and 4 bases, with 19 bases remaining between them. The CDR3 consists of 15 residues. CDR3 residues: CASSSTIQGIYEQYF. The DNA of the CDR3 is TGTGCCAGCAGCTCTACAATACAGGGCATATACGAGCAGTACTTC.

This clone has just one count. The rearrangement links TRBV2 to TRBJ1-2, with 10 bases that match TRBD1. V gave up 7 bases and J gave up 3 bases; unmatched junction bases: 2. This CDR3 comprises 13 residues. CDR1 is SNHLY and CDR2 is FYNNEI in the germline V gene. CDR3 DNA: TGTGCCAGCACGGACAGGGGGGACTATGGCTACACCTTC. Amino acid sequence: CASTDRGDYGYTF.

The chain couples TRBV6-2 or TRBV6-3 to TRBJ2-7, with D perhaps matching TRBD2 (6 bases). Germline values: CDR1 MNHEY, CDR2 SVGEGT. The CDR3 is 15 amino acids. With 5 bases removed from V and 5 bases from J, the gap between germline ends came to 19 bases. Written as DNA, the CDR3 is TGTGCCAGCAGTCGGGATAGCCGGGGCGGGGACGAGCAGTACTTC. Its protein product is CASSRDSRGGDEQYF.

The chain recombines TRBV7-2 with TRBJ2-3, with TRBD2 as a possible D gene (5 bases). CDR3 size: 15 residues. The germline CDR1 and CDR2 sequences are SGHTA and FQGNSA. V was shortened by 2 bases and J by 4 bases, with 13 bases between the two germline ends. In DNA, the CDR3 is TGTGCCAGCAGCTTATTAGCCGGGAAAGCAGATACGCAGTATTTT. Protein sequence: CASSLLAGKADTQYF.

This chain connects TRBV6-2 or TRBV6-3 to TRBJ1-5; TRBD1 matches 7 bases. V was clipped by 3 bases and J by 7 bases; unmatched bases: 9. This CDR3 is built from 15 residues. CDR1 and CDR2 (germline): MNHEY, SVGEGT. In DNA form, the CDR3 reads TGTGCCAGCAGTTATCCCGACAGGGAGAGACAGCCCCAGCATTTT. Translated, it gives CASSYPDRERQPQHF.

This clone is a singleton in its sample. The CDR3 sequence is CASREEPYEQYF. The CDR3 DNA reads TGTGCCAGCCGGGAAGAACCCTACGAGCAGTACTTC. The gene calls are TRBV28 and TRBJ2-7; D may be TRBD2 (5 bases). CDR3 length: 12 amino acids. Germline V gene lookup returns CDR1 MDHEN and CDR2 SYDVKM. The V gene lost 8 bases and the J gene lost 2 bases, with 10 bases spanning the gap.

The chain links TRBV4-2 to TRBJ2-5; 11 nucleotides match TRBD1. Unmatched junction bases numbered 19, after V lost 4 bases and J lost 0 bases. The germline V gene has CDR1 LGHNA and CDR2 YNFKEQ. CDR3 length: 21 residues. CDR3 DNA: TGTGCCAGCAGCCCGACCCGGACAGGGGGCCCCCAATTGTCGTACCAAGAGACCCAGTACTTC. Residues: CASSPTRTGGPQLSYQETQYF.

This chain connects TRBV28 to TRBJ2-1; a possible D gene is TRBD1 (6 bases). Germline lookup yields CDR1 MDHEN and CDR2 SYDVKM. Trimming left V 6 bases short and J 16 bases short, with 16 bases between. CDR3 size: 11 residues. CDR3 sequence (DNA): TGTGCCAGCAGGGCACAGGGATCGGGATTCTTC. Translation gives CASRAQGSGFF.

The chain carries TRBV3-1 (or the pseudogene TRBV3-2) and TRBJ2-1; the match to TRBD2 covers 12 bases. There are 16 residues in the CDR3. The ends lost 2 bases at V and 8 bases at J; junction bases unmatched: 7. Germline V gene sequence: CDR1 LGHDT, CDR2 YNNKEL (reference sequence). The CDR3 reads CASSQRLAGVIYEQFF. In DNA form, the CDR3 reads TGTGCCAGCAGCCAAAGACTAGCGGGAGTCATCTATGAGCAGTTCTTC.

The CDR3 loop is CASSFSSGGVLQRVQFF. DNA for the CDR3: TGTGCCAGCAGCTTTAGTTCGGGAGGTGTCCTACAAAGGGTGCAGTTCTTC. This chain uses TRBV7-2 with TRBJ2-1, with 7 bases aligning to TRBD2. CDR3 length: 17 residues. Trimming at V came to 3 bases and at J to 12 bases, leaving 20 bases not matched to a gene. Germline V gene sequence: CDR1 SGHTA, CDR2 FQGNSA.

The rearrangement links TRBV28 to TRBJ2-7; D gene unclear. The CDR3 spans 13 residues. The V and J ends lost 4 bases and 2 bases respectively, with 9 bases between them. CDR1 is MDHEN and CDR2 is SYDVKM in the germline V gene. Here the CDR3 DNA reads TGTGCCAGCAGTTGGGCAGGAACCTACGAGCAGTACTTC. Its protein product is CASSWAGTYEQYF.

The chain uses TRBV29-1 and TRBJ1-4; 9 positions agree with TRBD1. The CDR3 is made up of 13 amino acids. Germline loops: CDR1 SQVTM, CDR2 ANQGSEA. V lost 7 bases, J lost 4 bases, and 4 bases stayed unmatched. In nucleotides, the CDR3 is TGCAGCGGGGGACAGGGACGTAATGAAAAACTGTTTTTT. Its protein product is CSGGQGRNEKLFF.

This clone showed up just a few times. The V and J genes are TRBV19 and TRBJ2-7, with D possibly matching TRBD1 (5 bases). CDR3 length equals 14 residues. Trimming took off 6 bases at V and 1 base at J, with 13 bases between the two ends. Germline values: CDR1 LNHDA, CDR2 SQIVND (reference sequence). The CDR3 loop is CASRKTVGSYEQYF. The CDR3, as DNA: TGTGCCAGTAGGAAGACAGTGGGGTCCTACGAGCAGTACTTC.

This chain connects TRBV19 to TRBJ2-1; 10 nucleotides align to TRBD2. Germline values: CDR1 LNHDA, CDR2 SQIVND (reference sequence). This CDR3 region has 14 residues. Germline trimming cut 3 bases from V and 8 bases from J; bases unmatched to any gene: 4. CDR3 in amino acids: CASSMLAGVDEQFF. The CDR3, as DNA: TGTGCCAGTAGTATGCTAGCGGGAGTTGATGAGCAGTTCTTC.

This rearrangement joins TRBV10-3 to TRBJ2-1; 9 bases are a match to TRBD2. The CDR3 has 17 residues. The germline gives CDR1 ENHRY, CDR2 SYGVKD. The ends lost 2 bases at V and 0 bases at J; junction bases unmatched: 5. Here the CDR3 reads CAISERLAESSYNEQFF. The CDR3 nucleotides read TGTGCCATCAGTGAGAGACTAGCGGAGAGCTCCTACAATGAGCAGTTCTTC.

This rearrangement joins TRBV7-2 to TRBJ1-2, with a possible D match to TRBD1 (6 bases). The germline V gene has CDR1 SGHTA and CDR2 FQGNSA. The CDR3 covers 15 residues. V was trimmed by 5 bases and J by 7 bases, leaving 20 bases between them. CDR3 region: CASSLGGARMSGYTF. As DNA, the CDR3 is TGTGCCAGCAGCCTAGGGGGAGCCAGGATGTCTGGCTACACCTTC.

The V call is TRBV30, the J call TRBJ1-5, with 7 positions matching TRBD1. The CDR3 is 12 residues long. Per germline, CDR1 GTSNPN and CDR2 SVGIG (reference sequence). V shed 5 bases, J shed 9 bases, and the junction held 7 bases outside the gene matches. CDR3 bases: TGTGCCTGGCAGGGGGGCAATGGGCCCCAGCATTTT. Translated, it gives CAWQGGNGPQHF.

The J gene is TRBJ2-7, the V gene TRBV21-1; no check of the table's D call, TRBD1, against the DNA was made. TRBV21-1 is assigned pseudogene status. This CDR3 is built from 15 residues. The CDR3: CASSNRDRTPIEQYF. CDR3 nucleotide sequence: TGTGCCAGCAGCAACCGGGACAGGACCCCTATAGAGCAGTACTTC.

This clone was detected only a few times. This rearrangement joins TRBV7-2 to TRBJ2-1; 8 bases match TRBD1. Germline V CDR1 and CDR2: SGHTA, FQGNSA. J was trimmed by 3 bases and V by 5 bases; bases with no gene match: 6. The CDR3 extends over 15 amino acids. CDR3 amino acids: CASSPPGQVYNEQFF. The DNA of the CDR3 is TGTGCCAGCAGCCCACCGGGACAGGTCTACAATGAGCAGTTCTTC. Full variable domain (outside the CDR3, taken from reference TRBV7-2 and TRBJ2-1): GAGVSQSPSNKVTEKGKDVELRCDPISGHTALYWYRQSLGQGLEFLIYFQGNSAPDKSGLPSDRFSAERTGGSVSTLTIQRTQQEDSAVYLCASSPPGQVYNEQFFGPGTRLTVL.

DNA for the CDR3: TGTGCCAGTAGTATCTACGGGGAGGCGGACGAGCAGTACTTC. Protein sequence: CASSIYGEADEQYF. This chain connects TRBV19 to TRBJ2-7, with D possibly TRBD2 on 6 matching bases. Trimming took 3 bases from V and 5 from J, leaving 14 bases between them. This CDR3 has 14 amino acids. Germline values: CDR1 LNHDA, CDR2 SQIVND (reference sequence).

The V call is TRBV6-2 or TRBV6-3, the J call TRBJ2-5, with 12 bases that match TRBD1. The CDR3 runs 14 residues. With 6 bases clipped from V and 5 bases from J, the junction kept 4 bases outside the gene matches. Germline V gene data show CDR1 as MNHEY and CDR2 as SVGEGT. The CDR3 bases are TGTGCCAGCAGCTGGGACAGGGGGCCGGAGACCCAGTACTTC. Translation gives CASSWDRGPETQYF.

To note about this clone: The same CDR3 arises from other DNA sequences in this sample as well. This chain uses TRBV4-2 with TRBJ2-7, with 7 bases identical to TRBD2. From germline, CDR1 is LGHNA and CDR2 YNFKEQ. The CDR3 loop spans 14 amino acids. The V and J ends lost 0 bases and 4 bases, in that order; junction bases with no gene match: 3. CDR3 nucleotide sequence: TGTGCCAGCAGCCAAGAGCTAGCGGAATACGAGCAGTACTTC. The encoded protein is CASSQELAEYEQYF.

The chain couples TRBV4-1 to TRBJ2-2; D may be TRBD1 (8 bases). Trimming cost V 3 bases and J 3 bases, with 20 bases left between them. This CDR3 is built from 18 residues. Germline V gives CDR1 MGHRA, CDR2 YSYEKL. Written as DNA, the CDR3 is TGCGCCAGCAGCCATCCTTCACAGGGGGGGACGGACACCGGGGAGCTGTTTTTT. Protein: CASSHPSQGGTDTGELFF.

The chain couples TRBV3-1 (or the pseudogene TRBV3-2) to TRBJ1-4; D is unclear. The CDR3 runs to 17 residues. Germline CDR1 and CDR2: LGHDT and YNNKEL (reference sequence). Between the trimmed V and J ends, which lost 0 bases and 7 bases, there was a span of 18 bases. CDR3 protein: CASSQDTRRRGGEKLFF. DNA of the CDR3: TGTGCCAGCAGCCAAGATACGAGACGGAGAGGTGGTGAAAAACTGTTTTTT.

CDR3: CATSDRASGTYNEQFF. For the CDR3, the DNA is TGTGCCACCAGTGATCGGGCGAGCGGAACCTACAATGAGCAGTTCTTC. The chain is built from TRBV24-1 and TRBJ2-1; tentative D call: TRBD2 (5 bases). CDR1 and CDR2 from the germline V gene are KGHDR and SFDVKD. V lost 3 bases and J 2 bases, leaving 13 bases between the germline ends. The CDR3 contains 16 residues.

As DNA, the CDR3 is TGTGCCAGCAGCAGAGGGGAAGGGAGGGATACGCAGTATTTT. This translates into CASSRGEGRDTQYF. The chain links TRBV9 to TRBJ2-3; TRBD2 is a possible D gene (6 bases). V was shortened by 4 bases and J by 6 bases, with 15 bases between the two germline ends. The V gene's germline CDR1 is SGDLS and CDR2 YYNGEE. This CDR3 contains 14 residues.